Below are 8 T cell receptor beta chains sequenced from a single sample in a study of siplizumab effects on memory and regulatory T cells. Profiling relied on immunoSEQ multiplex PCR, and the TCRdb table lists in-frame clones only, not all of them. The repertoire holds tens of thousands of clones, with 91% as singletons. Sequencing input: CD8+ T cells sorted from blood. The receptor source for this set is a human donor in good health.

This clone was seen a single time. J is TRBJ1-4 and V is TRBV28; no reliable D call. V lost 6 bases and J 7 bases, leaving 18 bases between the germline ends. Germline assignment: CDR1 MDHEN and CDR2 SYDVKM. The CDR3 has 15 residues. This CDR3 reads CASRAQTWSVEKLFF. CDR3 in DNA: TGTGCCAGCAGGGCCCAGACGTGGTCGGTTGAAAAACTGTTTTTT.

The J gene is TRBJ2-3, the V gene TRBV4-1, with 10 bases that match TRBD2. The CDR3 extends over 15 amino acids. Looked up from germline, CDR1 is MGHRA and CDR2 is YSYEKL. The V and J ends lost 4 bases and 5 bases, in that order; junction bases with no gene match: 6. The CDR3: CASSLLAGEGDTQYF. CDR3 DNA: TGCGCCAGCAGCCTTCTAGCGGGGGAGGGAGATACGCAGTATTTT.

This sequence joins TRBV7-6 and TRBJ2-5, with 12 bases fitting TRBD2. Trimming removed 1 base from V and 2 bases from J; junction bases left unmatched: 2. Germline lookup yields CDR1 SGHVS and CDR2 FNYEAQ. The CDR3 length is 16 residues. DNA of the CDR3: TGTGCCAGCAGCTTAGAAACTAGCGGGGGGCAAGAGACCCAGTACTTC. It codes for CASSLETSGGQETQYF.

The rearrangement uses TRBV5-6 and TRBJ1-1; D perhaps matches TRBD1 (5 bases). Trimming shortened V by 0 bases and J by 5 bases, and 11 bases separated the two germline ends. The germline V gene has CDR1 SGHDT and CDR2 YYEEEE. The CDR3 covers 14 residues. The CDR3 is CASSLGSGSTEAFF. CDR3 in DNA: TGTGCCAGCAGCTTGGGGTCAGGGAGTACTGAAGCTTTCTTT.

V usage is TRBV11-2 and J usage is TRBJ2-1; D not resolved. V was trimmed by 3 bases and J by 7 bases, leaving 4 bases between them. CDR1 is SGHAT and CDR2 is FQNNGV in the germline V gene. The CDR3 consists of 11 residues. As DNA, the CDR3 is TGTGCCAGCAGCTTCTATAATGAGCAGTTCTTC. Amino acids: CASSFYNEQFF.

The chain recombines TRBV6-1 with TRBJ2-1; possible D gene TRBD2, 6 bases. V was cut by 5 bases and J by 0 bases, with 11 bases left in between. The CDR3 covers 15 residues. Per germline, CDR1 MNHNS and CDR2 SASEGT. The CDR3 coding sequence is TGTGCCAGCAGTCCGGGACTCAACTCCTACAATGAGCAGTTCTTC. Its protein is CASSPGLNSYNEQFF.

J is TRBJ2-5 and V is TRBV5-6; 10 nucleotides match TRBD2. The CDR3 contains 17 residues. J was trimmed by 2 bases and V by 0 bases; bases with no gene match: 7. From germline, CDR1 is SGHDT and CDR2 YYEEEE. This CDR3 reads CASSLASSGGDQETQYF. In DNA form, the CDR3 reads TGTGCCAGCAGCTTGGCCTCGAGCGGGGGGGATCAAGAGACCCAGTACTTC.

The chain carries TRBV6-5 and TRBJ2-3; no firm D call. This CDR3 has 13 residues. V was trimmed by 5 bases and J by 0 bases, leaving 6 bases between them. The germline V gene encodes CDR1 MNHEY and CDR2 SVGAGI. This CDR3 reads CASSLTSTDTQYF. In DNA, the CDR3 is TGTGCCAGCAGTCTGACTAGCACAGATACGCAGTATTTT.